The clone carrying this T cell receptor beta chain was recorded once. Its antigen is undetermined. This entry comes from a study of Graves' ophthalmopathy and Graves' hyperthyroidism. Amplification from RNA transcripts yielded the TCR beta CDR3 regions. RT-PCR was first run with HTBI primers, then multiplex PCR in a second round. TCRdb re-called the multiplex PCR reads with MiXCR, one entry per CDR3 protein. The table lists roughly 1.1 million distinct CDR3 sequences, less than 45% of them singletons. Study findings and constraints: With a specificity of about 75% and a sensitivity of 70% to 71%, the model predicted ophthalmopathy progression. Blood was where most expanded thyroid clonotypes above 0.001 frequency also turned up.

Material: peripheral blood or thyroid tissue (not recorded which). The receptor was isolated from an adult man with Graves' hyperthyroidism.

In DNA form, the CDR3 reads TGCGCCAGCAGCTTAGGGATTAAGGACACTGAAGCTTTCTTT. Amino acids: CASSLGIKDTEAFF. The rearrangement links TRBV5-1 to TRBJ1-1, with no clear D. This CDR3 has 14 residues. V lost 2 bases and J lost 3, with 11 bases in between. Looked up from germline, CDR1 is SGHRS and CDR2 is YFSETQ.